The 5 T cell receptor beta chains in this list originate from one sample, sequenced in a study of CD8 T cells in ankylosing spondylitis. TCRdb recomputed calls from the 5' RACE reads with MiXCR, one row per CDR3 protein. The data show around 100,000 distinct CDR3 sequences, around 24% seen once. Input material: synovial fluid, either unsorted or a sorted T cell fraction (not recorded which). The receptors were gathered from a male donor with ankylosing spondylitis.

V gene TRBV7-2 combines with J gene TRBJ1-2; 7 bases map to TRBD1. CDR3 length: 16 amino acids. V was pared by 0 bases and J by 2 bases, with 6 bases of the junction left unmatched. Germline loops: CDR1 SGHTA, CDR2 FQGNSA. CDR3 in DNA: TGTGCCAGCAGCTTAGCGTCGGGACAGAAGAACTATGGCTACACCTTC. It encodes CASSLASGQKNYGYTF. The variable domain in full, completed from reference TRBV7-2 and TRBJ1-2, reads GAGVSQSPSNKVTEKGKDVELRCDPISGHTALYWYRQSLGQGLEFLIYFQGNSAPDKSGLPSDRFSAERTGGSVSTLTIQRTQQEDSAVYLCASSLASGQKNYGYTFGSGTRLTVV.

This clonotype has ten or more counts. This chain joins TRBV12-3 or TRBV12-4 and TRBJ1-6; TRBD1 is a possible D gene (5 bases). The germline V and J ends were trimmed by 4 bases and 7 bases, with 11 bases remaining between them. The CDR3 extends over 14 amino acids. The CDR3 DNA sequence: TGTGCCAGCAGTTGGGGACCTGGGAATTCACCCCTCCACTTT. It specifies CASSWGPGNSPLHF.

The gene calls are TRBV20-1 and TRBJ2-7, with 7 bases matching TRBD1. V gave up 6 bases and J gave up 3 bases; unmatched junction bases: 5. The CDR3 extends over 12 amino acids. Germline assignment: CDR1 DFQATT and CDR2 SNEGSKA (reference sequence). The CDR3 DNA is TGCAGTGCCACCGGGACAGACTACGAGCAGTACTTC. Its protein product is CSATGTDYEQYF.

In this sample, this clonotype turned up many times. V gene TRBV14 combines with J gene TRBJ2-1, with unresolved D. The CDR3 is made up of 13 amino acids. CDR1 is SGHDN and CDR2 is FVKESK in the germline V gene. The ends were cut back, 0 bases at V and 6 bases at J, with 6 bases in the middle. CDR3 nucleotides: TGTGCCAGCAGCCAAGATCTACGCAATGAGCAGTTCTTC. Translated: CASSQDLRNEQFF. Variable domain in full (rest from reference TRBV14 and TRBJ2-1): EAGVTQFPSHSVIEKGQTVTLRCDPISGHDNLYWYRRVMGKEIKFLLHFVKESKQDESGMPNNRFLAERTGGTYSTLKVQPAELEDSGVYFCASSQDLRNEQFFGPGTRLTVL.

This clonotype has only a few counts. J is TRBJ1-3 and V is TRBV13, with D uncertain. Germline loops: CDR1 PRHDT, CDR2 FYEKMQ (reference sequence). V lost 1 base, J lost 0 bases, and 10 bases lay in between. The CDR3 covers 16 residues. DNA of the CDR3: TGTGCCAGCAGCTTAGAGGGTAACCCCTCTGGAAACACCATATATTTT. Its translation: CASSLEGNPSGNTIYF.